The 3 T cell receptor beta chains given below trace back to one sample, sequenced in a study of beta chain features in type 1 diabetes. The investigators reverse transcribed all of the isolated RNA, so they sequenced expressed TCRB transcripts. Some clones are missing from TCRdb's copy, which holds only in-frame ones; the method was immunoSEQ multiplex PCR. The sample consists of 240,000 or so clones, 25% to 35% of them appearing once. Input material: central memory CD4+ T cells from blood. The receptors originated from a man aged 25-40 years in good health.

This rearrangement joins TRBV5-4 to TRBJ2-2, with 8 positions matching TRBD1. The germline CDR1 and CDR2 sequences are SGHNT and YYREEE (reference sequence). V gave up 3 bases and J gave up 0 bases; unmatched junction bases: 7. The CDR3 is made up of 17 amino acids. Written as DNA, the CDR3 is TGTGCCAGCAGCTCCTTGGACAGGGCTGCGAACACCGGGGAGCTGTTTTTT. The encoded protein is CASSSLDRAANTGELFF.

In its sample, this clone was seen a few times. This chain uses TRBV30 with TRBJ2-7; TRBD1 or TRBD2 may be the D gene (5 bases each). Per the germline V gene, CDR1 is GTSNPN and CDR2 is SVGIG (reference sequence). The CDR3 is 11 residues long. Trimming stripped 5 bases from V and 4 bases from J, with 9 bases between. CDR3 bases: TGTGCCTGGCAGGGACGGTACGAGCAGTACTTC. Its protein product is CAWQGRYEQYF.

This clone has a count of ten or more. Here the CDR3 reads CASSQVAGEAFF. The CDR3 nucleotides are TGTGCCAGCAGCCAAGTTGCCGGGGAAGCTTTCTTT. The chain employs TRBV14 and TRBJ1-1; D unclear. Per the germline V gene, CDR1 is SGHDN and CDR2 is FVKESK. The V end lost 1 base, the J end lost 8 bases, and 8 bases lay between the germline ends. The CDR3 is made up of 12 amino acids.